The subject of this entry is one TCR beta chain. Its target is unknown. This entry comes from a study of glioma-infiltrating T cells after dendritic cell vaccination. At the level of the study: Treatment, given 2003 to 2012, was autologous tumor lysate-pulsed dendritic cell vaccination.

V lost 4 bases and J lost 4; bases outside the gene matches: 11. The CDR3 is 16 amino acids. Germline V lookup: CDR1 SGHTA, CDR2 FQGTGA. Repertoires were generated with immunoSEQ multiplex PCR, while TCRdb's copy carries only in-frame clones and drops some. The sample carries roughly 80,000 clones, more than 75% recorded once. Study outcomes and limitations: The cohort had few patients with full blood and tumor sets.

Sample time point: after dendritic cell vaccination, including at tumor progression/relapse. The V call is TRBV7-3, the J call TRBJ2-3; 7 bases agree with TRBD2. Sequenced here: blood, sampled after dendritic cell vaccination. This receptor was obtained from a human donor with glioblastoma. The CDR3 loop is CASSSAGDVPPDTQYF. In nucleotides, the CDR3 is TGTGCCAGCAGCTCGGCGGGGGACGTCCCCCCAGATACGCAGTATTTT. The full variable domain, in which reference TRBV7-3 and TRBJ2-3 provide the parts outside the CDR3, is GAGVSQTPSNKVTEKGKYVELRCDPISGHTALYWYRQSLGQGPEFLIYFQGTGAADDSGLPNDRFFAVRPEGSVSTLKIQRTERGDSAVYLCASSSAGDVPPDTQYFGPGTRLTVL.